Listed here is a single TCR beta chain. The table lists this clone with a count of one. Its antigen specificity is not known. One base away there is no much larger clone; base qualities are not given. Receptor amplification or capture employed the immunoSEQ multiplex PCR assay. The multiplex PCR relied on a mix of 60 forward primers for TCR Vbeta segments and 13 reverse primers for TCR Jbeta segments. Amplification of the CDR3 region of rearranged TCR beta genes was performed with a multiplex PCR assay on genomic DNA. On the Illumina HiSeq System, the amplified TCR beta libraries were sequenced as 87-base-pair reads. In the paper's pipeline: Across the 600 to 700 repertoires, a later analysis counted some 80 million unique TCR beta chains, 8.5 million to 12 million of which were shared by at least two donors. To remove PCR and sequencing errors, raw reads were error-corrected and collapsed into unique sequences using a nearest-neighbor algorithm that merged closely related sequences. CDR3 sequences were aligned to IMGT reference sequences to assign V, D and J gene segments. Each retained sequence needed at least a six-nucleotide match to both a V gene segment and a J gene segment. A rearrangement counted as productive if the CDR3 had no stop codons and remained in frame with V and J, and every other rearrangement counted as non-productive. CDR3 was defined according to IMGT convention as the region running from the second conserved V-encoded cysteine to the conserved J-encoded phenylalanine. The earlier analysis of 500 to 650 of the donors excluded any sequence lacking an unambiguous match to a single V gene segment. In an earlier analysis of approximately 590 of the donors, a V segment was called functional when productive rearrangements were above 56.7%, and segregating when the standard deviation between donors exceeded 5%. A statistical classification framework was developed to diagnose cytomegalovirus status using the catalog of TCR beta chain sequences. V and J gene assignment, in a later analysis, came from comparing TCR nucleotide sequences with IMGT/GENE-DB human TR gene sequences. A later analysis assigned CDR3 sequences and most-parsimonious VDJ recombination scenarios with the TCRdist pipeline. In a later analysis, each TCR beta chain was defined by its CDR3 amino acid sequence together with its V-gene family, and reads without a unique V-gene family were excluded. To address suspected cross-contamination and a sequencing artifact, a later analysis removed approximately 590 highly shared, low-generation-probability nucleotide sequences. In a later analysis, a clonal expansion index for each public chain was calculated from normalized within-repertoire ranks of inferred template counts. Generation probabilities in a later analysis came from a VDJ recombination model fitted to out-of-frame rearrangements, and those results were checked against IGoR. A later analysis scored TCR-TCR, TCR-HLA and TCR-CMV co-occurrence with hypergeometric tests, applying a repertoire-size bias correction to TCR pairs. A later analysis estimated false discovery rates by permuting HLA or CMV assignments 20 times. A later analysis grouped co-occurring TCRs with DBSCAN, adding TCRdist sequence similarity when clustering within HLA-allele-positive subsets. Co-occurrence clustering excluded repertoires with fewer than 30,000 or more than 120,000 public chains, plus five with anomalous nucleotide sharing. Here the immuneACCESS table is served through TCRdb, limited to in-frame sequences with V and J called. Missing clones are a known gap in these copies; in checked studies unresolved V genes cover under half, and the rest lacks a known reason. V, J and clone size are taken as reported in that table, and D and trimming were inferred from the DNA itself. Within this sample are about 180,000 clones, with 81% of them counted one time only. The ten largest clones take up roughly 4.9% of the sample.

These data come from a study of cytomegalovirus exposure and HLA in healthy donors (dated by TCRdb to 2016 to 2017). Describing the broader study: In an earlier analysis of approximately 500 of the donors, 250 to 350 Gb of sequence data and 117 million unique TCR beta sequences from roughly 180 million T cells were reported. The study was designed to test whether signatures of past pathogen exposure could be identified by cataloging public T cell receptors. An early release covering about 600 HLA-typed donors comprised about 300 gigabases of sequencing data and roughly 86 million unique TCR sequences. The study used immunosequencing to profile the T cell repertoires of several hundred subjects and linked those repertoires to cytomegalovirus serostatus. Among some 400 genotyped donors of the cohort, an average of around 250,000 unique TCR beta nucleotide sequences was sequenced per donor, of which about 18% were non-productive. HLA typing covered class I and class II loci at four-digit resolution. Besides the first cohort of 666 subjects, a separate validation cohort made up of over 100 different subjects was used. An earlier analysis of 587 of the donors used high-throughput TCR beta sequencing to judge whether each TCR beta V gene segment behaved as functional or pseudogenic. Every repertoire in the discovery cohort had been generated on one and the same sequencing platform. High-throughput TCR immunosequencing, statistical association of individual TCRs with disease status, and machine learning were combined to predict cytomegalovirus infection status. Because of strong linkage in the cohort, roughly five DR-DQ haplotypes were treated as single units for association and clustering. A later genetic analysis took genome-wide SNP genotypes for about 60% of the roughly 670 donors and used that subset as a discovery cohort. Of the roughly 410 genotyped donors, 70% to 90% were placed in the genetic ancestry cluster associated with self-reported Caucasian donors. A later analysis re-examined previously published TCR beta repertoires from about 700 donors and added high-resolution HLA genotyping to investigate patterns of TCR occurrence. Rather than using new phenotypic data, the later analysis identified candidate immune exposures from TCR beta sequences and from how often those sequences occurred across donors. Typing coverage differed by locus: A, B, C, DRB1 and DQB1 were typed in about 629-630 donors, DQA1 in 522, DPA1 in around 610, and DPB1 in just under 490. Donor age, sex, ethnicity and CMV serostatus were collected together with the repertoire data.

Including cysteine and phenylalanine, the CDR3 has 14 amino acids. Of all the DNA, just the CDR3 is kept, 42 bases in frame from base 1. The germline V gene specifies KGHSH as CDR1 and LQKENI as CDR2. Cut back by 3 bases and 4 bases, the V and J ends lie 11 bases apart. Overall results and qualifications from the work: Several of the top co-occurrence clusters appeared to be linked to parvovirus B19, influenza, CMV and Epstein-Barr virus, according to a later analysis. The study listed 150 to 200 TCR beta chains as associated with cytomegalovirus. In a later genetic analysis, a missense DCLRE1C variant was associated with V-gene and J-gene trimming of TCR beta chains, and the association was replicated in an independent cohort. The classifier was reported to diagnose cytomegalovirus status with high specificity and sensitivity in both the original cohort and the validation cohort. Because some donors lacked HLA typing at each locus, the association tests relied only on the typed subset. Assigning TCR associations to individual alleles was difficult when HLA alleles, especially DR and DQ, strongly co-occurred. Linkage disequilibrium might explain the correlated functional status among segregating V segments, but an unknown experimental factor could not be ruled out. For the cohort, immune exposure information was limited to CMV serostatus. According to a later analysis, most CMV-associated TCR beta chains appeared to be HLA-restricted, and the HLA associations seemed to be driven largely by CMV exposure. The authors suggested that the approach could potentially be extended to other disease states and immunological phenotypes. The earlier analysis of approximately 540 of the donors excluded roughly 16 rarely observed V segments, including chromosome 9 orphons, because counts were too low. A further reported finding was that TCR beta sequences accurately predicted the HLA-A and HLA-B alleles for most subjects in the first cohort. A few of the identified cytomegalovirus-associated TCR beta chains were confirmed in vitro to be specific for cytomegalovirus antigens. Compared with equally common non-associated chains, HLA-associated TCR beta chains in a later analysis were more clonally expanded and had lower generation probabilities. In an earlier analysis of some 540 of the donors, most TCR beta V segments appeared in productive rearrangements about 87% or about 30% of the time, broadly matching IMGT annotations. Presence/absence analyses assumed roughly uniform sequencing depth across donors, an assumption that may not hold. Compared with the roughly 710-donor mean, donors in an Asian-associated ancestry cluster had fewer N-insertions in productive TCRs, according to a later genetic analysis. This cohort had only TCR beta chains sequenced, and the lack of alpha or paired-chain data limited which features could be detected. A later analysis associated about 17,000 TCR beta sequences with specific HLA alleles at a false discovery rate of 0.05. Some IMGT-functional V segments, including TRBV6-2 and TRBV6-3, could not be distinguished by the 87-base-pair reads and were therefore excluded. In a later analysis, the rate of TCR association differed among HLA loci, with DRB1 alleles having the most associated TCRs and HLA-C alleles having the fewest. A group of highly shared sequence variants was considered likely to be a technical artifact of the sequencing pipeline. Across donors, most TCR sequences were observed very rarely, whereas some public TCRs were present in many individuals.

The cohort comprised 550 to 700 healthy bone marrow donors. At the time of sampling, all cohort members were nominally healthy, though unrecorded immune exposures were likely present. The donor was CMV seropositive and was included in the group of 250 to 350 seropositive cohort members. A peripheral blood sample was provided by each donor, and peripheral blood mononuclear cells were used for TCR beta sequencing. Genomic DNA extraction from the blood cell samples was performed with the Qiagen DNeasy Blood Extraction Kit. The material sequenced was PBMCs. The sequence is built from TRBV18 and TRBJ2-3; perhaps TRBD1 is the D gene, with 6 bases matching. The sequence was obtained from a young woman in good health and CMV-seropositive. The DNA sequence follows: TGTGCCAGCTCACCCCAGGGGCGCCCAGATACGCAGTATTTT. Its protein reads: CASSPQGRPDTQYF.